One and the same sample provided the 27 T cell receptor beta chains below, sequenced in a study of blood T cell repertoires in COVID-19. Profiling relied on immunoSEQ multiplex PCR, and the TCRdb table lists in-frame clones only, not all of them. The sample holds about 90,000 clones; around 93% are singletons and the top ten take 1.8%. The sequencing sample was made of peripheral blood. The receptors stem from a human donor with active COVID-19. The donor label of this sample is uncertain.

The chain links TRBV6-4 to TRBJ2-3, with a tentative D call TRBD2 (6 bases). The CDR3 totals 13 residues. Trimming cost V 8 bases and J 1 base, with 10 bases left between them. Germline CDR1 reads MRHNA; CDR2 reads SNTAGT. The CDR3 sequence is CASARGGTDTQYF. Here the CDR3 DNA reads TGTGCCAGCGCGCGGGGTGGCACAGATACGCAGTATTTT.

The chain is built from TRBV5-1 and TRBJ1-3, with TRBD1 as a possible D gene (5 bases). The CDR3 has 15 residues. The germline CDR1 and CDR2 sequences are SGHRS and YFSETQ. V gave up 3 bases and J gave up 0 bases, with 10 bases separating them. CDR3 bases: TGCGCCAGCAGCTCCAGGGTTCCCTCTGGAAACACCATATATTTT. As protein: CASSSRVPSGNTIYF.

This rearrangement joins TRBV10-3 to TRBJ2-7; 10 bases are shared with TRBD2. Looked up from germline, CDR1 is ENHRY and CDR2 is SYGVKD. This CDR3 comprises 15 residues. The V and J ends lost 0 bases and 2 bases, in that order; junction bases with no gene match: 1. The CDR3 reads CAISESAGGAYEQYF. The CDR3, as DNA: TGTGCCATCAGTGAGTCAGCGGGGGGGGCCTACGAGCAGTACTTC.

The V call is TRBV7-3, the J call TRBJ1-1, with a weak D call TRBD1 (6 bases). There are 19 residues in the CDR3. Trimming took 5 bases from V and 0 from J, leaving 25 bases between them. Germline lookup yields CDR1 SGHTA and CDR2 FQGTGA. CDR3: CASSPRGGGLLFLNTEAFF. Written as DNA, the CDR3 is TGTGCCAGCAGCCCCCGCGGGGGGGGGCTACTATTTTTGAACACTGAAGCTTTCTTT.

This rearrangement joins TRBV5-1 to TRBJ2-7, with 9 bases identical to TRBD2. CDR3 size: 15 residues. The V and J ends lost 7 bases and 4 bases, in that order; junction bases with no gene match: 12. Germline V gene sequence: CDR1 SGHRS, CDR2 YFSETQ. The DNA for the CDR3 is TGCGCCAGCTCAGAGGGGGGGCTAGCGGGGTACGAGCAGTACTTC. It yields the protein CASSEGGLAGYEQYF. Drawing the rest from reference TRBV5-1 and TRBJ2-7, the complete variable domain is KAGVTQTPRYLIKTRGQQVTLSCSPISGHRSVSWYQQTPGQGLQFLFEYFSETQRNKGNFPGRFSGRQFSNSRSEMNVSTLELGDSALYLCASSEGGLAGYEQYFGPGTRLTVT.

The chain uses TRBV18 and TRBJ1-6, with no clear D. There are 17 residues in the CDR3. Germline assignment: CDR1 KGHSH and CDR2 LQKENI. V lost 2 bases to trimming and J lost 7 bases, with 18 bases between them. CDR3 DNA: TGTGCCAGCTCACCATTAGGTGTCGGTCAGGAAAATTCACCCCTCCACTTT. Protein sequence: CASSPLGVGQENSPLHF.

The J gene is TRBJ2-7, the V gene TRBV4-1, with 9 bases that match TRBD1. J lost 0 bases, V lost 4 bases, and 7 bases had no gene match. Germline CDR1 is MGHRA and CDR2 is YSYEKL. The CDR3 is 16 residues long. For the CDR3, the DNA is TGCGCCAGCAGCCTCCACGGGACAGGGAGCTCCTACGAGCAGTACTTC. Translated: CASSLHGTGSSYEQYF.

This chain joins TRBV25-1 and TRBJ2-3; 9 positions match TRBD2. CDR3 length: 15 residues. Germline-derived CDR1 and CDR2 are MGHDK and SYGVNS. The V segment lost 3 bases and the J segment 4 bases; nucleotides outside the gene matches: 5. CDR3 coding DNA: TGTGCCAGCAGTGAGGGCGGGGGGGCTCCAGATACGCAGTATTTT. Translating gives CASSEGGGAPDTQYF.

In this sample, this clone turned up once. The gene calls are TRBV28 and TRBJ2-7; the match to TRBD1 covers 10 bases. Looked up from germline, CDR1 is MDHEN and CDR2 is SYDVKM. The CDR3 extends over 13 amino acids. After removal of 10 bases from V and 5 bases from J, the junction contained 8 bases not matched to a gene. The CDR3 loop reads CATGTGDGDEQYF. CDR3 DNA sequence: TGTGCCACCGGGACAGGGGACGGGGACGAGCAGTACTTC.

The chain joins TRBV6-5 to TRBJ2-5, with D perhaps TRBD1 (5 bases). With 0 bases removed from V and 0 bases from J, the gap between germline ends came to 11 bases. Germline V gene lookup returns CDR1 MNHEY and CDR2 SVGAGI. CDR3 length: 16 residues. The CDR3 DNA sequence: TGTGCCAGCAGTTACTCGGGGCAACTTCACCAAGAGACCCAGTACTTC. As protein: CASSYSGQLHQETQYF.

This rearrangement joins TRBV10-2 to TRBJ2-2, with D perhaps matching TRBD2 (5 bases). The germline V gene has CDR1 WSHSY and CDR2 SAAADI. Trimming pared 7 bases from V and 1 base from J, leaving 16 bases between. The CDR3 runs to 16 residues. CDR3 sequence (DNA): TGCGCCAGCATCGCTTTGGACTGGGAGAACACCGGGGAGCTGTTTTTT. The encoded protein is CASIALDWENTGELFF.

This clone has a single count. This chain links TRBV18 with TRBJ2-3; D perhaps matches TRBD1 (5 bases). The CDR3 extends over 16 amino acids. Germline V gene sequence: CDR1 KGHSH, CDR2 LQKENI. Trimming left V 5 bases short and J 0 bases short, with 15 bases between. For the CDR3, the DNA is TGTGCCAGCTCAAGACGACAGTCTCTTAGCACAGATACGCAGTATTTT. It codes for CASSRRQSLSTDTQYF.

The V gene is TRBV7-8, the J gene TRBJ2-5; tentatively, D is TRBD1 (5 bases). Germline V lookup: CDR1 SGHVS, CDR2 FQNEAQ. This CDR3 spans 17 amino acids. The ends were cut back, 0 bases at V and 2 bases at J, with 16 bases in the middle. As DNA, the CDR3 is TGTGCCAGCAGCTTAGCTCTCAGGGTTGGCCATCAAGAGACCCAGTACTTC. Protein: CASSLALRVGHQETQYF.

The V gene is TRBV28, the J gene TRBJ1-2; 7 bases are shared with TRBD1. The V and J ends lost 4 bases and 4 bases, in that order; junction bases with no gene match: 15. Germline V gives CDR1 MDHEN, CDR2 SYDVKM. This CDR3 contains 17 residues. The CDR3 DNA reads TGTGCCAGCAGTTCGGGACAGAGGTTAAGGGGGCCCTATGGCTACACCTTC. Its translation is CASSSGQRLRGPYGYTF.

V is TRBV6-1 and J is TRBJ2-5; no definite D call. Germline CDR1 is MNHNS and CDR2 is SASEGT. The CDR3 spans 13 residues. Trimming left V 3 bases short and J 3 bases short, with 8 bases between. CDR3 DNA: TGTGCCAGCAGTGAGTACAGAGAAGAGACCCAGTACTTC. Its translation: CASSEYREETQYF.

The chain combines TRBV28 with TRBJ1-2; D perhaps matches TRBD1 (5 bases). This CDR3 has 12 residues. Looked up from germline, CDR1 is MDHEN and CDR2 is SYDVKM. V lost 10 bases to trimming and J lost 1 base, with 10 bases between them. CDR3 sequence: CATLTVNYGYTF. CDR3 in DNA: TGTGCCACCCTGACAGTTAACTATGGCTACACCTTC.

V gene TRBV3-1 (or the pseudogene TRBV3-2) combines with J gene TRBJ2-7; D perhaps matches TRBD1 (6 bases). Germline assignment: CDR1 LGHDT and CDR2 YNNKEL (reference sequence). V lost 4 bases and J 3 bases, leaving 22 bases between the germline ends. The CDR3 is 17 amino acids. The CDR3 bases are TGTGCCAGCAGCCCCTGGGGGCCTCCGGGAAAGGGCTACGAGCAGTACTTC. Its protein is CASSPWGPPGKGYEQYF.

The chain combines TRBV6-6 with TRBJ1-6, with 7 positions matching TRBD1. From germline, CDR1 is MNHNY and CDR2 SVGAGI (reference sequence). The ends lost 8 bases at V and 7 bases at J; junction bases unmatched: 11. This CDR3 is built from 15 residues. The CDR3: CASGTQGKENSPLHF. The CDR3 DNA reads TGTGCCAGCGGGACACAGGGGAAGGAAAATTCACCCCTCCACTTT.

This chain joins TRBV5-1 and TRBJ2-7, with 10 bases identical to TRBD1. After removal of 6 bases from V and 0 bases from J, the junction contained 9 bases not matched to a gene. The CDR3 contains 16 residues. Germline CDR1 and CDR2: SGHRS and YFSETQ. The CDR3 nucleotides are TGCGCCAGCAATGGACAGGGGGGTTCGCACTCCTACGAGCAGTACTTC. Its translation: CASNGQGGSHSYEQYF.

This chain links TRBV7-9 with TRBJ2-1, with TRBD2 matching over 8 bases. V was clipped by 5 bases and J by 6 bases; unmatched bases: 3. CDR1 is SEHNR and CDR2 is FQNEAQ in the germline V gene (reference sequence). The CDR3 runs 13 residues. The CDR3 bases are TGTGCCAGCAGCCTTAGCGGGGCCAATGAGCAGTTCTTC. It is translated as CASSLSGANEQFF.

The V call is TRBV19, the J call TRBJ1-4; D perhaps matches TRBD1 (6 bases). CDR1 is LNHDA and CDR2 is SQIVND in the germline V gene (reference sequence). CDR3 length: 15 amino acids. The germline V and J ends were trimmed by 5 bases and 4 bases, with 14 bases remaining between them. CDR3 nucleotides: TGTGCCAGTAGTCCCCGACGGACAGATAATGAAAAACTGTTTTTT. Amino acid sequence: CASSPRRTDNEKLFF.

The rearrangement joins TRBV10-2 to TRBJ2-7; TRBD1 matches 8 bases. This CDR3 has 16 amino acids. The germline V gene has CDR1 WSHSY and CDR2 SAAADI. Trimming at V came to 4 bases and at J to 4 bases, leaving 12 bases not matched to a gene. CDR3 sequence (DNA): TGCGCCAGCAGTGCCAAGCTGTCAGGGGGCGATTACGAGCAGTACTTC. Its protein is CASSAKLSGGDYEQYF.

J is TRBJ2-5 and V is TRBV12-3 or TRBV12-4; the match to TRBD2 covers 8 bases. The CDR3 spans 13 residues. Trimming took 3 bases from V and 4 from J; bases not matched to a gene: 1. The CDR3 sequence: CASSFGGVETQYF. The CDR3 coding sequence is TGTGCCAGCAGTTTCGGGGGGGTAGAGACCCAGTACTTC.

The chain recombines TRBV28 with TRBJ2-5; 14 bases map to TRBD2. The J segment lost 2 bases and the V segment lost 6 bases, leaving 11 bases of the junction unmatched. This CDR3 is 18 amino acids long. Per germline, CDR1 MDHEN and CDR2 SYDVKM. The CDR3 sequence: CASSPGLAGGKLQETQYF. DNA for the CDR3: TGTGCCAGCAGCCCTGGACTAGCGGGGGGCAAGTTACAAGAGACCCAGTACTTC.

This clone appeared a single time. The chain is built from TRBV28 and TRBJ1-5, with 7 bases identical to TRBD1. This CDR3 has 13 residues. Per the germline V gene, CDR1 is MDHEN and CDR2 is SYDVKM. After removal of 6 bases from V and 7 bases from J, the junction contained 6 bases not matched to a gene. The CDR3 sequence: CASSTGTVQPQHF. CDR3 nucleotide sequence: TGTGCCAGCAGCACCGGGACAGTCCAGCCCCAGCATTTT. Complete variable domain (other parts from reference TRBV28 and TRBJ1-5): DVKVTQSSRYLVKRTGEKVFLECVQDMDHENMFWYRQDPGLGLRLIYFSYDVKMKEKGDIPEGYSVSREKKERFSLILESASTNQTSMYLCASSTGTVQPQHFGDGTRLSIL.

The CDR3 nucleotides read TGTGCCAGCAGTTTATACGGGGAGCAGTACTTC. It is translated as CASSLYGEQYF. The J gene is TRBJ2-7, the V gene TRBV27; D gene unclear. V was clipped by 1 base and J by 7 bases, with 5 bases between them. The length of the CDR3 is 11 residues. Germline CDR1 and CDR2: MNHEY and SMNVEV (reference sequence).

J is TRBJ1-2 and V is TRBV4-2; perhaps TRBD1 as D (6 bases). CDR3 length equals 18 residues. CDR1 and CDR2 from the germline V gene are LGHNA and YNFKEQ. With 0 bases removed from V and 5 bases from J, the gap between germline ends came to 22 bases. The CDR3, as DNA: TGTGCCAGCAGCCAAGATCCGAAGGGGGAGGGCTTCTGGTATGGCTACACCTTC. This codes for CASSQDPKGEGFWYGYTF.